The next 32 T cell receptor beta chains were all read from a single sample in a study of identical twins. TCRdb processed the 5' RACE reads anew with MiXCR; each CDR3 protein has one entry. This table holds fewer than 500,000 distinct CDR3 sequences, 14% found once. The same data also went into a second study, on yellow fever vaccine responses in identical twins.

Sequencing input: CD4+ T cells sorted from blood. The receptors were gathered from a woman aged 18-29 years in good health.

This chain links TRBV18 with TRBJ2-7; D could derive from TRBD1 or TRBD2 (5 bases each). V gave up 6 bases and J gave up 3 bases, with 18 bases separating them. Per the germline V gene, CDR1 is KGHSH and CDR2 is LQKENI. This CDR3 region has 15 residues. In nucleotides, the CDR3 is TGTGCCAGCTCGTCGGGGTCTGGGGCCAACTACGAGCAGTACTTC. Its protein is CASSSGSGANYEQYF.

The chain has TRBV20-1 and TRBJ1-5; D gene ambiguous. The germline gives CDR1 DFQATT, CDR2 SNEGSKA (reference sequence). V was shortened by 6 bases and J by 7 bases, with 22 bases between the two germline ends. This CDR3 region has 15 residues. The DNA of the CDR3 is TGCAGTGCCTACCCCAGGCGGGGTCTCCGGCAGCCCCAGCATTTT. Its translation: CSAYPRRGLRQPQHF.

This chain uses TRBV9 with TRBJ2-6; perhaps TRBD2 as D (7 bases). The CDR3 is 17 residues long. Looked up from germline, CDR1 is SGDLS and CDR2 is YYNGEE. Trimming removed 0 bases at V and 2 bases at J, with 12 bases between. The CDR3 reads CASSVAAGAAGANVLTF. The CDR3 bases are TGTGCCAGCAGCGTAGCGGCGGGGGCGGCTGGGGCCAACGTCCTGACTTTC.

This clonotype was counted a few times. The chain couples TRBV4-2 to TRBJ1-1; 9 bases align to TRBD1. The germline V gene has CDR1 LGHNA and CDR2 YNFKEQ. V shed 3 bases, J shed 1 base, and the junction held 6 bases outside the gene matches. The length of the CDR3 is 16 residues. This chain's CDR3 is CASSQHRGQGNTEAFF. The CDR3, as DNA: TGTGCCAGCAGCCAGCACAGGGGGCAAGGGAACACTGAAGCTTTCTTT.

The table lists this clonotype with many counts. V is TRBV27 and J is TRBJ2-2, with 9 bases fitting TRBD1. Germline V gene sequence: CDR1 MNHEY, CDR2 SMNVEV (reference sequence). The CDR3 has 15 residues. V shed 6 bases, J shed 2 bases, and the junction held 4 bases outside the gene matches. CDR3 protein: CASRLQGANTGELFF. CDR3 sequence (DNA): TGTGCCAGCAGACTACAGGGGGCCAACACCGGGGAGCTGTTTTTT.

This clonotype has only a few counts. The gene calls are TRBV24-1 and TRBJ2-1; D gene ambiguous. V lost 5 bases and J 1 base, leaving 5 bases between the germline ends. Germline lookup yields CDR1 KGHDR and CDR2 SFDVKD. CDR3 length: 13 residues. CDR3 sequence: CATSAQSYNEQFF. In DNA form, the CDR3 reads TGTGCCACCAGTGCTCAGTCCTACAATGAGCAGTTCTTC.

The table lists this clonotype with a few counts. The CDR3 DNA reads as TGTGCCAGCAGCTTAAGGGAACTAGCGGGACACGAGCAGTACTTC. Translated: CASSLRELAGHEQYF. The chain joins TRBV7-2 to TRBJ2-7, with 10 nucleotides matching TRBD2. Trimming at V came to 2 bases and at J to 5 bases, leaving 6 bases not matched to a gene. This CDR3 region has 15 residues. Germline V gives CDR1 SGHTA, CDR2 FQGNSA.

This clonotype was recorded at least ten times. V is TRBV5-1 and J is TRBJ2-1; D is unresolved. The CDR3 sequence is 12 residues long. V shed 4 bases and J shed 7 bases, with 9 bases lying between them. Per the germline V gene, CDR1 is SGHRS and CDR2 is YFSETQ. CDR3 bases: TGCGCCAGCAGCGGATGGGGAAATGAGCAGTTCTTC. Translated: CASSGWGNEQFF.

The CDR3 coding sequence is TGTGCCATCAGGCGATCTAGCGGGGGGCCTAGTGAGCAGTACTTC. Residues: CAIRRSSGGPSEQYF. The V gene is TRBV10-3, the J gene TRBJ2-7; 11 bases line up with TRBD2. The CDR3 contains 15 residues. V trimming: 6 bases; J trimming: 7 bases; junction bases outside the gene matches: 11. The germline V gene has CDR1 ENHRY and CDR2 SYGVKD.

The chain combines TRBV5-1 with TRBJ2-7, with a possible D match to TRBD2 (6 bases). With 2 bases removed from V and 3 bases from J, the gap between germline ends came to 12 bases. Germline loops: CDR1 SGHRS, CDR2 YFSETQ. The CDR3 totals 14 residues. The CDR3 region has the DNA TGCGCCAGCAGCTTAAACACCGGGGGCTACGAGCAGTACTTC. Translation gives CASSLNTGGYEQYF.

V usage is TRBV2 and J usage is TRBJ1-6; D gene unclear. The V and J ends lost 6 bases and 8 bases respectively, with 11 bases between them. The CDR3 is made up of 13 amino acids. Germline assignment: CDR1 SNHLY and CDR2 FYNNEI. CDR3 amino acids: CASSAGVYSPLHF. The CDR3 nucleotides read TGTGCCAGCAGCGCCGGAGTTTATTCACCCCTCCACTTT.

The chain is built from TRBV4-2 and TRBJ1-3; possibly TRBD1 for D (5 bases). The germline CDR1 and CDR2 sequences are LGHNA and YNFKEQ. Trimming left V 1 base short and J 0 bases short, with 13 bases between. The CDR3 is 17 amino acids. The DNA for the CDR3 is TGTGCCAGCAGCCAAGGGGGGGTTTATGGCTCTGGAAACACCATATATTTT. This translates into CASSQGGVYGSGNTIYF.

In this sample, this clonotype turned up many times. The genes are TRBV29-1 and TRBJ2-3; the match to TRBD2 covers 7 bases. J gave up 3 bases and V 4 bases, and 7 bases lay outside the gene matches. CDR1 and CDR2 from the germline V gene are SQVTM and ANQGSEA. The CDR3 loop spans 14 amino acids. The CDR3 DNA follows: TGCAGCGTTGGGTTCCCCGGGAGGACAGATACGCAGTATTTT. Its translation: CSVGFPGRTDTQYF.

V gene TRBV27 combines with J gene TRBJ2-1, with TRBD2 matching 8 bases. Germline CDR1 is MNHEY and CDR2 is SMNVEV (reference sequence). This CDR3 is 14 amino acids long. V was clipped by 10 bases and J by 8 bases; unmatched bases: 13. The CDR3 sequence is CATPPRGGIDEQFF. CDR3 nucleotide sequence: TGTGCCACCCCCCCCCGGGGGGGTATCGATGAGCAGTTCTTC.

V usage is TRBV20-1 and J usage is TRBJ2-1, with D tentatively TRBD1 (6 bases). Germline V gives CDR1 DFQATT, CDR2 SNEGSKA (reference sequence). The CDR3 runs to 14 residues. Trimming pared 2 bases from V and 7 bases from J, leaving 15 bases between. The CDR3 DNA is TGCAGTGCTAGAACCCTTAATCAGGGGAATGAGCAGTTCTTC. Protein sequence: CSARTLNQGNEQFF.

A few counts support this clonotype. The chain combines TRBV20-1 with TRBJ2-1; 9 bases are a match to TRBD2. V lost 4 bases, J lost 5 bases, and 9 bases stayed unmatched. Per germline, CDR1 DFQATT and CDR2 SNEGSKA (reference sequence). This CDR3 spans 15 amino acids. In nucleotides, the CDR3 is TGCAGTGCTATAGGGTGGCTAGCGGGACACAATGAGCAGTTCTTC. This codes for CSAIGWLAGHNEQFF.

About this clonotype itself: Relative to the germline gene, one junction end is altered; a read error may explain this. This chain uses TRBV20-1 with TRBJ1-4, with 8 bases matching TRBD1. There are 13 residues in the CDR3. Germline V lookup: CDR1 DFQATT, CDR2 SNEGSKA (reference sequence). CDR3 DNA: TGCAGTGCTAGTGGACAGGGAGGTGAAAAACTGTTTTTC. Translation: CSASGQGGEKLFF.

The table lists this clonotype with a few counts. J is TRBJ2-2 and V is TRBV7-9; either TRBD1 or TRBD2 may fit D (5 bases each). The CDR3 covers 16 residues. The V end was cut by 6 bases, the J end by 1 base, with 15 bases between. From germline, CDR1 is SEHNR and CDR2 FQNEAQ (reference sequence). CDR3 protein: CASSTRGPQNTGELFF. As DNA, the CDR3 is TGTGCCAGCAGTACTAGGGGACCTCAGAACACCGGGGAGCTGTTTTTT.

The sample holds a few counts of this clonotype. The CDR3 sequence is CASSLVPAGLSSYEQYF. CDR3 DNA: TGTGCCAGCAGCTTAGTACCAGCGGGCCTTAGCTCCTACGAGCAGTACTTC. The V gene is TRBV7-2, the J gene TRBJ2-7; maybe TRBD2 (6 bases). The germline V gene encodes CDR1 SGHTA and CDR2 FQGNSA. The CDR3 is 17 residues long. V was cut by 1 base and J by 0 bases, with 16 bases left in between.

In this sample, this clonotype turned up many times. This likely comes from a read error, as the CDR3 has no conserved phenylalanine or tryptophan at its end. The DNA is omitted, as the CDR3 cannot be located on it reliably, and the CDR3 follows TCRdb's listing. The chain combines TRBV6-2 or TRBV6-3 with TRBJ2-1; the D call TRBD1 from the table was never checked on the DNA. The CDR3 is made up of 13 amino acids, end residues included. Germline lookup yields CDR1 MNHEY and CDR2 SVGEGT. CDR3: CASSYSSPSPMVI.

This clonotype was picked up a small number of times. The chain employs TRBV20-1 and TRBJ1-5; 7 nucleotides agree with TRBD1. Unmatched junction bases numbered 10, after V lost 1 base and J lost 7 bases. In germline, CDR1 is DFQATT, CDR2 SNEGSKA (reference sequence). CDR3 length equals 15 residues. CDR3 sequence reads: CSARATTGSWQPQHF. CDR3 DNA sequence: TGCAGTGCTAGAGCGACGACAGGGAGTTGGCAGCCCCAGCATTTT.

This clonotype turned up a few times. The chain has TRBV20-1 and TRBJ1-1, with 9 positions matching TRBD1. CDR1 and CDR2 (germline): DFQATT, SNEGSKA (reference sequence). V lost 2 bases and J lost 4; bases outside the gene matches: 5. The CDR3 covers 14 residues. The DNA of the CDR3 is TGCAGTGCTAGAACAGGGGGCGCGTCCACTGAAGCTTTCTTT. Translating gives CSARTGGASTEAFF.

The CDR3 DNA is TGTGCCAGCAGTTTTCCGGGACAGGTTAATTCACCCCTCCACTTT. Translating it yields CASSFPGQVNSPLHF. This chain joins TRBV2 and TRBJ1-6; 8 bases align to TRBD1. The junction had 6 bases not matched to a gene; V was cut back by 5 bases and J by 6 bases. CDR1 and CDR2 (germline): SNHLY, FYNNEI. This CDR3 contains 15 residues.

There are a few counts of this clonotype. The chain recombines TRBV30 with TRBJ2-1, with 12 bases lining up with TRBD2. Per germline, CDR1 GTSNPN and CDR2 SVGIG (reference sequence). V was pared by 2 bases and J by 7 bases, with 9 bases of the junction left unmatched. This CDR3 region has 16 residues. CDR3: CAWSYRTSGILNEQFF. The DNA for the CDR3 is TGTGCCTGGAGTTATAGGACTAGCGGGATATTGAATGAGCAGTTCTTC.

This clonotype was detected only a few times. The genes are TRBV28 and TRBJ1-3; 10 positions match TRBD1. The trim removed 6 bases at V and 5 bases at J, leaving 7 bases unmatched. In germline, CDR1 is MDHEN, CDR2 SYDVKM. The length of the CDR3 is 15 residues. CDR3: CASSRRTGGRNTIYF. CDR3 nucleotide sequence: TGTGCCAGCAGCCGGAGGACAGGGGGTAGAAACACCATATATTTT. Supplemented by reference TRBV28 and TRBJ1-3, the full variable domain reads DVKVTQSSRYLVKRTGEKVFLECVQDMDHENMFWYRQDPGLGLRLIYFSYDVKMKEKGDIPEGYSVSREKKERFSLILESASTNQTSMYLCASSRRTGGRNTIYFGEGSWLTVV.

There are a few counts of this clonotype. The chain is built from TRBV20-1 and TRBJ2-3; 7 bases line up with TRBD2. J lost 2 bases, V lost 6 bases, and 8 bases had no gene match. The CDR3 is 14 residues long. Germline CDR1 and CDR2: DFQATT and SNEGSKA (reference sequence). The CDR3 region is CSAWEGGYTDTQYF. For the CDR3, the DNA is TGCAGTGCCTGGGAGGGAGGGTACACAGATACGCAGTATTTT.

The CDR3 nucleotides are TGTGCCAGCCTTTCTCACCCGACGGGCCCGAACACCGGGGAGCTGTTTTTT. Translating it yields CASLSHPTGPNTGELFF. The chain uses TRBV27 and TRBJ2-2; D is undetermined. Germline V lookup: CDR1 MNHEY, CDR2 SMNVEV (reference sequence). The CDR3 totals 17 residues. V was clipped by 8 bases and J by 0 bases, with 19 bases between them.

This clonotype was counted between two and nine times. This chain links TRBV20-1 with TRBJ1-3; D is ambiguous. Germline values: CDR1 DFQATT, CDR2 SNEGSKA (reference sequence). Trimming took off 4 bases at V and 2 bases at J, with 12 bases between the two ends. This CDR3 has 14 amino acids. The CDR3 bases are TGCAGTGCTACGTCCATCGGCACTGGAAACACCATATATTTT. Residues: CSATSIGTGNTIYF.

The V and J genes are TRBV6-2 or TRBV6-3 and TRBJ2-6; unclear D gene. This CDR3 region has 18 residues. From germline, CDR1 is MNHEY and CDR2 SVGEGT. V was clipped by 6 bases and J by 0 bases, with 18 bases between them. CDR3 DNA: TGTGCCAGCAGCTTTACCGGACGGCGACCCTCTGGGGCCAACGTCCTGACTTTC. Amino acids: CASSFTGRRPSGANVLTF.

This chain joins TRBV3-1 and TRBJ1-4; unclear D gene. The CDR3 sequence is 13 residues long. V shed 3 bases and J shed 7 bases, with 9 bases lying between them. Germline-derived CDR1 and CDR2 are LGHDT and YNNKEL (reference sequence). CDR3 DNA sequence: TGTGCCAGCAGCCATCCGGGAGGTGAAAAACTGTTTTTT. It yields the protein CASSHPGGEKLFF.

In this sample, this clonotype turned up once. This may arise from a read error, as a much more abundant clone is one base away. J is TRBJ2-1 and V is TRBV5-1; no firm D call. Germline CDR1 is SGHRS and CDR2 is YFSETQ. This CDR3 is 15 amino acids long. CDR3 sequence: CTSSPGLQILNEQFF. The CDR3 DNA is TGCACCAGCAGCCCGGGCCTCCAAATTCTCAATGAGCAGTTCTTC. The full variable domain, in which reference TRBV5-1 and TRBJ2-1 provide the parts outside the CDR3, is KAGVTQTPRYLIKTRGQQVTLSCSPISGHRSVSWYQQTPGQGLQFLFEYFSETQRNKGNFPGRFSGRQFSNSRSEMNVSTLELGDSALYLCTSSPGLQILNEQFFGPGTRLTVL.

There are a few counts of this clonotype. V is TRBV5-1 and J is TRBJ1-2; D is unresolved. The V and J ends lost 3 bases and 5 bases respectively, with 11 bases between them. From germline, CDR1 is SGHRS and CDR2 YFSETQ. There are 13 residues in the CDR3. The CDR3 loop is CASSYTEGYGYTF. In DNA, the CDR3 is TGCGCCAGCAGCTACACAGAAGGATATGGCTACACCTTC.